The T cell receptor beta chain under discussion was sequenced for a study of pediatric ulcerative colitis. At colonoscopy, a blood sample was also collected. The survey-level immunoSEQ assay was used. The method was immunoSEQ multiplex PCR; TCRdb's version includes in-frame clones alone and lacks a portion of them. The sample has some 9,100 clones, roughly 88% seen once. With respect to this clone: Its cognate antigen is unknown.

Regarding the study as a whole: Acute severe colitis showed lower rectal diversity from clonal expansions.

The V gene's germline CDR1 is MDHEN and CDR2 SYDVKM. The CDR3 contains 14 residues. Trimming removed 5 bases from V and 7 bases from J; junction bases left unmatched: 9. V is TRBV28 and J is TRBJ2-7; 9 nucleotides line up with TRBD1. The sequence came from a girl under 18 with moderate ulcerative colitis. Sequenced: blood. The CDR3 DNA reads TGTGCCAGCAGTACATCACAGGGGGCTGGGGAGCAGTACTTC. Encoded protein: CASSTSQGAGEQYF.